Below are 14 T cell receptor beta chains sequenced from a single sample in a study of blood T cell repertoires in COVID-19 (dated by TCRdb to 2020 to 2022). Library construction relied on the immunoSEQ multiplex PCR assay. Here the immuneACCESS table is served through TCRdb, limited to in-frame sequences with V and J called. Missing clones are a known gap in these copies; in checked studies unresolved V genes cover under half, and the rest lacks a known reason. In all, the sample holds tens of thousands of clones, and around 75% of those were seen once. Under 25% of the sample lies in the top ten. The sequenced material came from peripheral blood. These receptors originate from a man between 65 and 79 years old with acute or convalescent COVID-19.

The chain combines TRBV6-6 with TRBJ1-1; D is unresolved. The CDR3 spans 14 residues. The germline V gene has CDR1 MNHNY and CDR2 SVGAGI (reference sequence). V was cut by 3 bases and J by 1 base, with 9 bases left in between. The CDR3 spells CASSYSEQNTEAFF. The CDR3 nucleotides read TGTGCCAGCAGTTATAGCGAACAGAACACTGAAGCTTTCTTT.

The chain is built from TRBV21-1 and TRBJ1-5; whether TRBD1, the table's D call, matches the DNA was not checked. TRBV21-1 is given as a pseudogene. The CDR3 is 21 residues long. The CDR3 nucleotides read TGTGCCAGCAGCAAACTACAACCGGGACAAAAGGTGCCGCGGTGGAATCAGCCCCAGCATTTT. This translates into CASSKLQPGQKVPRWNQPQHF.

This sequence joins TRBV21-1 and TRBJ2-1; the table's D call, TRBD2, has no DNA check behind it. TRBV21-1 is assigned pseudogene status. There are 17 residues in the CDR3. For the CDR3, the DNA is TGTGCCAGCAGCATACCCCTCCGGGAGCGGGGGATCAATGAGCAGTTCTTC. This sequence encodes CASSIPLRERGINEQFF.

This clone showed up just a few times. The gene calls are TRBV24-1 and TRBJ1-2; possibly TRBD1 for D (6 bases). Trimming took 4 bases from V and 4 from J, leaving 6 bases between them. This CDR3 spans 12 amino acids. Germline V gene data show CDR1 as KGHDR and CDR2 as SFDVKD. In nucleotides, the CDR3 is TGTGCCACCAGTGAGACAGGCTATGGCTACACCTTC. Amino acid sequence: CATSETGYGYTF.

In its sample, this clone was seen once. The genes are TRBV6-1 and TRBJ2-6; unclear D gene. V was pared by 2 bases and J by 0 bases, with 14 bases between. CDR3 length equals 18 residues. CDR1 is MNHNS, CDR2 SASEGT, per germline. CDR3 loop: CASSEPRSFDSGANVLTF. The CDR3 bases are TGTGCCAGCAGTGAACCCCGAAGCTTTGACTCTGGGGCCAACGTCCTGACTTTC.

CDR3 region: CASSYSGLIRGDTQYF. For the CDR3, the DNA is TGTGCCAGCAGTTACTCGGGCCTTATCCGCGGGGATACGCAGTATTTT. This sequence joins TRBV6-2 or TRBV6-3 and TRBJ2-3, with a tentative D call TRBD2 (5 bases). CDR1 is MNHEY, CDR2 SVGEGT, per germline. There are 16 residues in the CDR3. V lost 0 bases to trimming and J lost 6 bases, with 16 bases between them.

Only a few counts were recorded for this clone. The rearrangement links TRBV7-3 to TRBJ2-2; D possibly corresponds to TRBD2 (5 bases). Trimming took off 2 bases at V and 7 bases at J, with 8 bases between the two ends. The CDR3 length is 13 residues. Germline V gene sequence: CDR1 SGHTA, CDR2 FQGTGA. The CDR3 protein is CASSLEGSGELFF. Written as DNA, the CDR3 is TGTGCCAGCAGCTTAGAGGGTAGCGGGGAGCTGTTTTTT.

The rearrangement uses TRBV9 and TRBJ1-4; maybe TRBD1 (5 bases). The CDR3 runs to 14 residues. V lost 0 bases to trimming and J lost 8 bases, with 11 bases between them. Germline V gene data show CDR1 as SGDLS and CDR2 as YYNGEE. The CDR3 nucleotides are TGTGCCAGCAGCGTAGAGGGGAGCGGGGAAAAACTGTTTTTT. It codes for CASSVEGSGEKLFF.

The gene calls are TRBV27 and TRBJ2-7; 7 nucleotides match TRBD2. V lost 7 bases to trimming and J lost 6 bases; unmatched junction nucleotides: 15. This CDR3 has 15 residues. Germline V gene sequence: CDR1 MNHEY, CDR2 SMNVEV (reference sequence). CDR3 residues: CASNPLHGRIGEQYF. As DNA, the CDR3 is TGTGCCAGCAACCCTCTGCACGGGAGGATTGGCGAGCAGTACTTC.

This sequence joins TRBV28 and TRBJ2-1, with D unresolved. V lost 8 bases and J lost 7, with 15 bases in between. From germline, CDR1 is MDHEN and CDR2 SYDVKM. The CDR3 sequence is 13 residues long. In nucleotides, the CDR3 is TGTGCCAGCGGGTCCCCCTCGGGTAATGAGCAGTTCTTC. Encoded protein: CASGSPSGNEQFF.

The chain employs TRBV7-3 and TRBJ2-2; TRBD2 matches at 8 bases. The CDR3 runs 14 residues. Per germline, CDR1 SGHTA and CDR2 FQGTGA. V gave up 5 bases and J gave up 6 bases; unmatched junction bases: 5. This CDR3 is CASSEGLASGELFF. CDR3 sequence (DNA): TGTGCCAGCAGCGAAGGACTAGCTTCCGGGGAGCTGTTTTTT. Variable domain in full (rest from reference TRBV7-3 and TRBJ2-2): GAGVSQTPSNKVTEKGKYVELRCDPISGHTALYWYRQSLGQGPEFLIYFQGTGAADDSGLPNDRFFAVRPEGSVSTLKIQRTERGDSAVYLCASSEGLASGELFFGEGSRLTVL.

The chain uses TRBV5-4 and TRBJ2-1, with 13 bases fitting TRBD2. V lost 0 bases to trimming and J lost 8 bases; unmatched junction nucleotides: 2. This CDR3 is built from 15 residues. Germline CDR1 SGHNT, CDR2 YYREEE (reference sequence). CDR3 sequence reads: CASSLGLAGGDEQFF. In DNA form, the CDR3 reads TGTGCCAGCAGCTTGGGACTAGCGGGAGGCGATGAGCAGTTCTTC.

This rearrangement joins TRBV4-2 to TRBJ1-6; D is uncertain. V was pared by 0 bases and J by 14 bases, with 17 bases between. Germline V CDR1 and CDR2: LGHNA, YNFKEQ. The CDR3 contains 15 residues. CDR3 residues: CASSQDKTGSAALHF. The CDR3 DNA is TGTGCCAGCAGCCAAGATAAAACGGGATCCGCGGCCCTCCACTTT.

This chain connects TRBV18 to TRBJ1-4; 11 positions agree with TRBD1. There are 15 residues in the CDR3. Germline V gene lookup returns CDR1 KGHSH and CDR2 LQKENI. The junction had 4 bases not matched to a gene; V was cut back by 2 bases and J by 8 bases. In DNA form, the CDR3 reads TGTGCCAGCTCACCAACCGGGACAGGGGGGGAAAAACTGTTTTTT. It encodes CASSPTGTGGEKLFF. The full variable domain, rest sourced from reference TRBV18 and TRBJ1-4, is NAGVMQNPRHLVRRRGQEARLRCSPMKGHSHVYWYRQLPEEGLKFMVYLQKENIIDESGMPKERFSAEFPKEGPSILRIQQVVRGDSAAYFCASSPTGTGGEKLFFGSGTQLSVL.